The source of this T cell receptor beta chain is a study of cytomegalovirus exposure and HLA in healthy donors. Study context: One earlier analysis, a look at 180 million or so T cells, found almost 120 million unique TCR beta sequences. Tens of millions of unique TCRs, all from HLA-typed donors, were included in an early release of the data. Study-wide points: Reports indicated that the classifier achieved high specificity and sensitivity in diagnosing cytomegalovirus status.

Turning to this clone: Its antigen remains unknown. The conserved final phenylalanine or tryptophan is absent from the CDR3, which likely points to a read error. The limits of the CDR3 on the DNA are not certain, so only TCRdb's listed CDR3 is given.

Germline V gene data show CDR1 as MNHNS and CDR2 as SASEGT. The CDR3 is 14 amino acids long, termini counted. The PCR employed 60 Vbeta primers together with 13 Jbeta primers. Produced via immunoSEQ multiplex PCR; TCRdb's table is partial and in-frame only. The data show roughly 150,000 clones, approximately 80% seen once. The chain uses TRBV6-1 and TRBJ1-2; the table's D call, TRBD1, has no DNA check behind it. The clonotype comes from a man aged 50 or older in good health and CMV-seropositive. Sequencing input: PBMCs. The CDR3: CASSEAGSLIPNSL.